A selection of T cell receptor beta chains follows, all from one sample in a study of control samples from healthy donors and cancer patients. Profiling relied on immunoSEQ multiplex PCR, and the TCRdb table lists in-frame clones only, not all of them. Among 70,000 to 90,000 clones listed, approximately 94% were seen once. Sequencing input: blood. These receptors all come from a young woman in good health. Each CDR3 is given with its conserved first and last residue. The D gene is left open where the match is weak. Some rows have no size entry. The others give once, few or many, or a class for an expanded clone.

d_call,v_call,j_call,clone_size,cdr3_nt,cdr3_aa
.,TRBV5-6,TRBJ1-1,.,TGTGCCAGCAGCTTCCGTATGGAAGATGAAGCTTTCTTT,CASSFRMEDEAFF
.,TRBV7-9,TRBJ1-1,.,TGTGCCAGCAGCTTACCGCCAGAAAACACTGAAGCTTTCTTT,CASSLPPENTEAFF
.,TRBV5-4,TRBJ2-7,.,TGTGCCAGCAGCTCAAAACAGGGTTCCTACGAGCAGTACTTC,CASSSKQGSYEQYF
.,TRBV5-5,TRBJ2-2,.,TGTGCCAGCAGCTTTCTGGCAGGGGTGAACACCGGGGAGCTGTTTTTT,CASSFLAGVNTGELFF
.,TRBV7-3,TRBJ1-3,.,TGTGCCAGCAGCTTAAACGGAGGGTCTGGAAACACCATATATTTT,CASSLNGGSGNTIYF
.,TRBV6-5,TRBJ1-2,.,TGTGCCAGCAGTTATCCCACGGGGGACGGTAACTATGGCTACACCTTC,CASSYPTGDGNYGYTF
.,TRBV28,TRBJ1-1,.,TGTGCCAGCAGTCTTCCCCGAGACAGCCCCCTCATGAACACTGAAGCTTTCTTT,CASSLPRDSPLMNTEAFF
TRBD1,TRBV6-5,TRBJ1-2,.,TGTGCCAGCCGACGGACAGGGGAAGTCTATGGCTACACCTTC,CASRRTGEVYGYTF
.,TRBV25-1,TRBJ2-3,.,TGTGCCAGCAGTCCCCGGGACCCTAGAGGGACAGATACGCAGTATTTT,CASSPRDPRGTDTQYF
.,TRBV4-1,TRBJ1-2,.,TGCGCCAGCAGCCAAGTGCTCCAGGCCTCCTATGGCTACACCTTC,CASSQVLQASYGYTF
TRBD2,TRBV4-2,TRBJ2-1,.,TGTGCCAGCAGCCAGAAGAGGATCGGGACTAGCGGGAGTGATGAGCAGTTCTTC,CASSQKRIGTSGSDEQFF
TRBD1,TRBV2,TRBJ2-6,.,TGTGCCAGCCGGGGACAGGGGGCGCCTGGGGCCAACGTCCTGACTTTC,CASRGQGAPGANVLTF
TRBD1,TRBV27,TRBJ1-5,.,TGTGCCAGCAGTGCTACGATGACAGGGACGAGGCAGCCCCAGCATTTT,CASSATMTGTRQPQHF
TRBD2,TRBV5-4,TRBJ2-1,.,TGTGCCAGCAGCTCGGGACTAGCCAATGAGCAGTTCTTC,CASSSGLANEQFF
.,TRBV5-1,TRBJ1-5,few,TGCGCCAGCAGCTTGGGAGCTGGGGGCGCGGGCAATCAGCCCCAGCATTTT,CASSLGAGGAGNQPQHF
.,TRBV7-9,TRBJ1-3,once,TGTGCCAGCAGTCAACTGGGTTCTGGAAACACCATATATTTT,CASSQLGSGNTIYF
.,TRBV5-4,TRBJ1-2,.,TGTGCCAGCCCGGGAGGCCTTTTGGAGGGCTACACCTTC,CASPGGLLEGYTF
.,TRBV2,TRBJ2-7,.,TGTGCCAGCAGTTTAGACGGACTGTACGAGCAGTACTTC,CASSLDGLYEQYF
.,TRBV28,TRBJ1-5,.,TGTGCCAGCAGCGATTTGACAGCGACTAATCAGCCCCAGCATTTT,CASSDLTATNQPQHF
.,TRBV28,TRBJ1-5,.,TGTGCCAGCATACTGGGAGGGGGGAGCAATCAGCCCCAGCATTTT,CASILGGGSNQPQHF
TRBD1,TRBV5-1,TRBJ1-1,.,TGCGCCAGCAGCTCGCAGGGGGGGATGAACACTGAAGCTTTCTTT,CASSSQGGMNTEAFF
TRBD2,TRBV28,TRBJ2-5,.,TGTGCCAGCAGTTTATTGACGGGAGGACGCGAGACCCAGTACTTC,CASSLLTGGRETQYF
.,TRBV29-1,TRBJ2-7,.,TGCAGCGTTGAAACGGGACGTCAGAGCTCCTACGAGCAGTACTTC,CSVETGRQSSYEQYF
.,TRBV6-5,TRBJ2-7,.,TGTGCCAGCGGGCGGGGACACTACGAGCAGTACTTC,CASGRGHYEQYF
.,TRBV5-6,TRBJ2-7,once,TGTGCCAGCAGCTTGGGAACGGGGGGCCGTTCCTACGAGCAGTACTTC,CASSLGTGGRSYEQYF
.,TRBV15,TRBJ1-5,.,TGTGCCACCAGCAGGGGGACACCAAATCAGCCCCAGCATTTT,CATSRGTPNQPQHF
.,TRBV7-3,TRBJ1-1,few,TGTGCCAGCAGCTTAGGAGGGGGCACTGAAGCTTTCTTT,CASSLGGGTEAFF
.,TRBV3-1/TRBV3-2,TRBJ2-3,.,TGTGCCAGCAGCCAACTATCGGGGGGACACACAGATACGCAGTATTTT,CASSQLSGGHTDTQYF
TRBD1,TRBV12-3/TRBV12-4,TRBJ1-5,.,TGTGCCAGCAGGGAAACAGGGGGGCAGCCCCAGCATTTT,CASRETGGQPQHF
.,TRBV2,TRBJ2-5,.,TGTGCCAGCAGTGCGGTTTTGGGGATGGGAGAGACCCAGTACTTC,CASSAVLGMGETQYF
TRBD1,TRBV19,TRBJ1-6,.,TGTGCCAGTAGTATCCATGTTCGCGGGGCAGGGGGTGCGAATAATTCACCCCTCCACTTT,CASSIHVRGAGGANNSPLHF
.,TRBV7-2,TRBJ2-7,.,TGTGCCAGCAGCCAGACAGCGTTCTTCGAGCAGTACTTC,CASSQTAFFEQYF
TRBD2,TRBV7-9,TRBJ2-3,.,TGTGCCAGCAGCTTAGTCCTTCCCCTAGCGGACACAGATACGCAGTATTTT,CASSLVLPLADTDTQYF
.,TRBV6-6,TRBJ1-1,few,TGTGCCAGCAGTTACTCGAACACTGAAGCTTTCTTT,CASSYSNTEAFF
.,TRBV6-2/TRBV6-3,TRBJ1-6,once,TGTGCCAGCAGTTCCGGGTTGAATAATTCACCCCTCCACTTT,CASSSGLNNSPLHF
.,TRBV10-3,TRBJ1-2,medium-sized,TGTGCCATCAGGACAGACCATTTGTATGGCTACACCTTC,CAIRTDHLYGYTF
.,TRBV19,TRBJ2-1,.,TGTGCCAGTAGTGATGCGGGCGATGAGCAGTTCTTC,CASSDAGDEQFF
.,TRBV19,TRBJ2-7,.,TGTGCCAGTAGTATTGAGTTAAGGAGCTCCTACGAGCAGTACTTC,CASSIELRSSYEQYF
.,TRBV5-4,TRBJ1-3,.,TGTGCCAGCAGCGCAAATCCAGGGGCTGGAAACACCATATATTTT,CASSANPGAGNTIYF
TRBD1,TRBV29-1,TRBJ2-7,.,TGCAGCGTTGTTTCTGACAGGGTTTACGAGCAGTACTTC,CSVVSDRVYEQYF
.,TRBV18,TRBJ1-5,.,TGTGCCAGCTCACCATATGGGGCGAATCAGCCCCAGCATTTT,CASSPYGANQPQHF
TRBD1,TRBV11-3,TRBJ2-4,.,TGTGCCAGCAGCTTAGCCCGACAGGGGTCCAAAAACATTCAGTACTTC,CASSLARQGSKNIQYF
.,TRBV11-2,TRBJ2-3,.,TGTGCCAGCAGCTTAGCAGATACGCAGTATTTT,CASSLADTQYF
TRBD2,TRBV11-2,TRBJ2-1,.,TGTGCCAGCAGCTCCGGACTAGCGGGGGGGTACTACAATGAGCAGTTCTTC,CASSSGLAGGYYNEQFF
.,TRBV7-9,TRBJ1-1,.,TGTGCCAGCAGCTTAGAGCTGGTCGGCACTGAAGCTTTCTTT,CASSLELVGTEAFF
.,TRBV29-1,TRBJ1-1,.,TGCAGCGCTAAGACAGGCATGAACACTGAAGCTTTCTTT,CSAKTGMNTEAFF
.,TRBV28,TRBJ1-5,.,TGTGCCAGCAGGATCGTCGCGGGGGGGAATAGCAATCAGCCCCAGCATTTT,CASRIVAGGNSNQPQHF
.,TRBV28,TRBJ1-3,.,TGTGCCAGCACCGGCCCTCTCGGGGGGGATCCTTCTGGAAACACCATATATTTT,CASTGPLGGDPSGNTIYF
.,TRBV4-1,TRBJ2-7,.,TGCGCCAGCAGCCAAGAGCCGGGCTACGAGCAGTACTTC,CASSQEPGYEQYF